Shown below are 6 T cell receptor beta chains from a single sample sequenced in a study of blood T cell repertoires in COVID-19 (TCRdb year 2020). Receptor libraries were prepared by the immunoSEQ multiplex PCR assay. Not all clones reach the TCRdb copy of this immuneACCESS table, which keeps in-frame sequences only. Checked studies attribute under half of the gap to unresolved V genes and leave the rest unexplained. The sample records about 380,000 clones, 87% of which are singletons. The ten largest make up 1% to 1.5% of the sample. The sequenced sample was PBMCs or T cells enriched from blood (not recorded which). These receptors all come from a man aged 30 to 39 who had recovered from COVID-19.

The chain carries TRBV5-6 and TRBJ1-1, with 7 nucleotides matching TRBD1. Per the germline V gene, CDR1 is SGHDT and CDR2 is YYEEEE. V was clipped by 3 bases and J by 5 bases; unmatched bases: 4. CDR3 size: 13 residues. This CDR3 reads CASSWDRGTEAFF. CDR3 coding DNA: TGTGCCAGCAGCTGGGACAGAGGGACTGAAGCTTTCTTT.

The rearrangement joins TRBV9 to TRBJ2-2; D is perhaps TRBD1 (6 bases). The germline V and J ends were trimmed by 3 bases and 6 bases, with 12 bases remaining between them. Germline V gene data show CDR1 as SGDLS and CDR2 as YYNGEE. The CDR3 totals 14 residues. This CDR3 is CASSALQGAGELFF. CDR3 nucleotides: TGTGCCAGCAGCGCTTTACAGGGAGCCGGGGAGCTGTTTTTT. Drawing the rest from reference TRBV9 and TRBJ2-2, the complete variable domain is DSGVTQTPKHLITATGQRVTLRCSPRSGDLSVYWYQQSLDQGLQFLIQYYNGEERAKGNILERFSAQQFPDLHSELNLSSLELGDSALYFCASSALQGAGELFFGEGSRLTVL.

This clone was seen just once. The rearrangement uses TRBV19 and TRBJ2-3; 9 bases line up with TRBD2. The V and J ends lost 7 bases and 4 bases, in that order; junction bases with no gene match: 9. There are 15 residues in the CDR3. CDR1 is LNHDA, CDR2 SQIVND, per germline (reference sequence). The CDR3 nucleotides are TGTGCCAGTACCCCACTGGGCGGGGGGGCAGATACGCAGTATTTT. It translates to CASTPLGGGADTQYF.

The count of this clone is one. The rearrangement uses TRBV3-1 (or the pseudogene TRBV3-2) and TRBJ2-1; weak D call: TRBD1 (5 bases). Trimming took 2 bases from V and 6 from J, leaving 23 bases between them. Germline CDR1 is LGHDT and CDR2 is YNNKEL (reference sequence). This CDR3 is 18 amino acids long. CDR3 coding DNA: TGTGCCAGCAGCCAAATTCCTCGGCCAGGGTCATTCTCCAATGAGCAGTTCTTC. Its translation is CASSQIPRPGSFSNEQFF.

This clone showed up just once. CDR3 DNA sequence: TGCGCCAGCAGCCAAGATTGGGGCCTTAATTCACCCCTCCACTTT. It encodes CASSQDWGLNSPLHF. This chain uses TRBV4-3 with TRBJ1-6; tentatively, D is TRBD1 (5 bases). The CDR3 runs to 15 residues. The V gene lost 0 bases and the J gene lost 6 bases, with 9 bases spanning the gap. Germline-derived CDR1 and CDR2 are LGHNA and YSLEER.

The rearrangement links TRBV7-9 to TRBJ1-2; 7 bases agree with TRBD1. CDR3 length equals 12 residues. With 6 bases clipped from V and 8 bases from J, the junction kept 6 bases outside the gene matches. CDR1 SEHNR and CDR2 FQNEAQ come from the germline V gene (reference sequence). The CDR3 DNA sequence: TGTGCCAGCAGGGCGACAGGGACCGGCTACACCTTC. The encoded protein is CASRATGTGYTF. The whole variable domain, remainder taken from reference TRBV7-9 and TRBJ1-2, is DTGVSQNPRHKITKRGQNVTFRCDPISEHNRLYWYRQTLGQGPEFLTYFQNEAQLEKSRLLSDRFSAERPKGSFSTLEIQRTEQGDSAMYLCASRATGTGYTFGSGTRLTVV.